The 22 T cell receptor beta chains presented below share a single source sample, sequenced in a study of vaccination effects on CD4 cells after COVID-19. Only in-frame clones appear in the TCRdb table, and some are missing; sequencing was by immunoSEQ multiplex PCR. The sample comprises 60,000 to 85,000 clones, about 67% of which are singletons, and roughly 1.5% rests with the top ten. Using viral peptide pools, the ViraFEST assay grew out antigen-specific CD4+ T cells prior to sequencing. Once cultured for approximately ten days, the cells underwent separation to obtain CD4+ T cells. It was two doses of either the BNT162b2 or mRNA-1273 vaccine that participants received. The antigens these receptors bind are not known. The source was CD4+ T cells from PBMCs cultured with HCoV-229E spike peptides, collected after COVID-19 vaccination. Receptor source: a human donor who received a COVID-19 vaccine.

The genes are TRBV19 and TRBJ1-4; 11 positions agree with TRBD1. The V gene's germline CDR1 is LNHDA and CDR2 SQIVND (reference sequence). V trimming: 5 bases; J trimming: 8 bases; junction bases outside the gene matches: 7. The CDR3 is made up of 15 amino acids. DNA of the CDR3: TGTGCCAGTAGTGCGGGGACAGGGGGGAAGGAAAAACTGTTTTTT. The encoded protein is CASSAGTGGKEKLFF.

The chain has TRBV15 and TRBJ2-5; TRBD1 matches 9 bases. CDR1 is LNHNV, CDR2 YYDKDF, per germline (reference sequence). The CDR3 is 16 amino acids. V lost 4 bases, J lost 4 bases, and 10 bases stayed unmatched. CDR3 coding DNA: TGTGCCACCAGCACCACCGACAGGGGGTGGTTAGAGACCCAGTACTTC. This encodes CATSTTDRGWLETQYF.

V and J are TRBV7-3 and TRBJ2-3; D uncertain. The CDR3 runs 12 residues. V was shortened by 5 bases and J by 3 bases, with 6 bases between the two germline ends. Germline CDR1 is SGHTA and CDR2 is FQGTGA. This chain's CDR3 is CASSHGTDTQYF. The CDR3 coding sequence is TGTGCCAGCAGCCATGGGACAGATACGCAGTATTTT.

The chain joins TRBV19 to TRBJ1-1; TRBD1 matches at 12 bases. The V segment lost 6 bases and the J segment 5 bases; nucleotides outside the gene matches: 10. The CDR3 has 16 residues. Germline values: CDR1 LNHDA, CDR2 SQIVND (reference sequence). The CDR3 DNA reads TGTGCCAGTAGATACCGGGACAGGGGGCGTTGGACTGAAGCTTTCTTT. Translated: CASRYRDRGRWTEAFF.

The CDR3 sequence: CASSITTSHLDRWYQPQHF. CDR3 in DNA: TGTGCCAGTAGTATTACAACCTCCCACCTTGACAGATGGTATCAGCCCCAGCATTTT. The gene calls are TRBV19 and TRBJ1-5; a weak D match, TRBD1 (5 bases). Germline V gene lookup returns CDR1 LNHDA and CDR2 SQIVND (reference sequence). The CDR3 is 19 residues long. V lost 3 bases and J 5 bases, leaving 26 bases between the germline ends.

The chain joins TRBV7-8 to TRBJ1-5; 7 nucleotides line up with TRBD1. V trimming: 1 base; J trimming: 3 bases; junction bases outside the gene matches: 9. The germline V gene has CDR1 SGHVS and CDR2 FQNEAQ. This CDR3 region has 17 residues. CDR3 sequence: CASSLGGQDPYNQPQHF. In nucleotides, the CDR3 is TGTGCCAGCAGCTTAGGTGGACAGGACCCCTACAATCAGCCCCAGCATTTT.

This clone was seen a few times. The chain has TRBV6-5 and TRBJ1-4; 11 bases agree with TRBD1. Germline assignment: CDR1 MNHEY and CDR2 SVGAGI. The ends lost 2 bases at V and 12 bases at J; junction bases unmatched: 11. The CDR3 length is 16 residues. The CDR3, as DNA: TGTGCCAGCAGTTACCTGGGACAGGGGGGGCGGGTGGAACTGTTTTTT. Encoded protein: CASSYLGQGGRVELFF.

The V gene is TRBV30, the J gene TRBJ2-5; TRBD1 agrees at 7 bases. The CDR3 loop spans 12 amino acids. The junction had 7 bases not matched to a gene; V was cut back by 8 bases and J by 4 bases. Germline V CDR1 and CDR2: GTSNPN, SVGIG (reference sequence). CDR3 protein: CASTGVRETQYF. The DNA of the CDR3 is TGTGCCAGCACAGGGGTCCGAGAGACCCAGTACTTC.

This sequence joins TRBV2 and TRBJ2-2, with D perhaps being TRBD1 or TRBD2 (7 bases each). Germline CDR1 reads SNHLY; CDR2 reads FYNNEI. Trimming left V 7 bases short and J 5 bases short, with 17 bases between. This CDR3 region has 15 residues. The CDR3 bases are TGTGCCAGCACCCAGGGGGGGGCGCGAACCGGGGAGCTGTTTTTT. This sequence encodes CASTQGGARTGELFF.

The J gene is TRBJ2-7, the V gene TRBV11-2, with a weak D call TRBD2 (5 bases). V lost 4 bases, J lost 5 bases, and 12 bases lay in between. Germline V gene data show CDR1 as SGHAT and CDR2 as FQNNGV. This CDR3 comprises 13 residues. This chain's CDR3 is CASSSHTSNEQYV. The CDR3 DNA is TGTGCCAGCAGCTCGCACACTAGTAACGAGCAGTACGTC.

This chain connects TRBV5-4 to TRBJ1-2; D uncertain. V was pared by 4 bases and J by 4 bases, with 17 bases between. This CDR3 comprises 15 residues. Germline CDR1 reads SGHNT; CDR2 reads YYREEE (reference sequence). The CDR3 loop reads CASSDAVTEFYGYTF. The CDR3 bases are TGTGCCAGCAGCGACGCAGTGACGGAGTTCTATGGCTACACCTTC.

This clone showed up just a few times. J is TRBJ1-4 and V is TRBV3-1 (or the pseudogene TRBV3-2); D is uncertain. The ends were cut back, 4 bases at V and 0 bases at J, with 6 bases in the middle. This CDR3 is built from 14 residues. CDR1 and CDR2 from the germline V gene are LGHDT and YNNKEL (reference sequence). The CDR3: CASSPSATNEKLFF. The DNA of the CDR3 is TGTGCCAGCAGCCCATCCGCAACTAATGAAAAACTGTTTTTT.

J is TRBJ1-3 and V is TRBV18; D not certain. Germline V CDR1 and CDR2: KGHSH, LQKENI. Trimming pared 3 bases from V and 4 bases from J, leaving 13 bases between. CDR3 length equals 15 residues. The CDR3 DNA reads as TGTGCCAGCTCACCGTCCGCGACAATGGGAAACACCATATATTTT. Amino acid sequence: CASSPSATMGNTIYF.

This chain links TRBV30 with TRBJ2-1; 7 bases align to TRBD1. The CDR3 covers 13 residues. Germline V gene lookup returns CDR1 GTSNPN and CDR2 SVGIG (reference sequence). V gave up 2 bases and J gave up 4 bases; unmatched junction bases: 2. The CDR3 spells CAWSRDRYNEQFF. The CDR3, as DNA: TGTGCCTGGAGTCGGGACAGATACAATGAGCAGTTCTTC.

The J gene is TRBJ1-2, the V gene TRBV18; D not certain. V gave up 3 bases and J gave up 5 bases, with 10 bases separating them. Germline lookup yields CDR1 KGHSH and CDR2 LQKENI. The CDR3 covers 13 residues. DNA for the CDR3: TGTGCCAGCTCACCCGACGGTATATATGGCTACACCTTC. Translation: CASSPDGIYGYTF.

The gene calls are TRBV5-8 and TRBJ2-5; D possibly uses TRBD1 or TRBD2 (6 bases each). The CDR3 runs to 16 residues. V lost 4 bases, J lost 2 bases, and 18 bases lay in between. CDR1 is SGHTS and CDR2 is YDEGEE in the germline V gene. The CDR3 DNA is TGTGCCAGCAGCCTGAGGGGGGCGGTTGGACAAGAGACCCAGTACTTC. It specifies CASSLRGAVGQETQYF.

This clone appeared once. The chain recombines TRBV27 with TRBJ1-2, with D uncertain. This CDR3 has 13 residues. The germline CDR1 and CDR2 sequences are MNHEY and SMNVEV (reference sequence). The V gene lost 0 bases and the J gene lost 7 bases, with 9 bases spanning the gap. The CDR3 DNA follows: TGTGCCAGCAGTTTATCCGCTGGTCTTGGCTACACCTTC. Protein product: CASSLSAGLGYTF.

The chain combines TRBV5-4 with TRBJ2-1; TRBD1 matches at 8 bases. CDR3 length equals 15 residues. V lost 3 bases to trimming and J lost 6 bases; unmatched junction nucleotides: 8. The germline gives CDR1 SGHNT, CDR2 YYREEE (reference sequence). DNA for the CDR3: TGTGCCAGCAGCTCAGGGAACAGGGGGTCCAATGAGCAGTTCTTC. This gives the protein CASSSGNRGSNEQFF.

The gene calls are TRBV29-1 and TRBJ1-2, with a possible D match to TRBD1 (5 bases). Germline values: CDR1 SQVTM, CDR2 ANQGSEA. CDR3 length: 17 amino acids. The V gene lost 3 bases and the J gene lost 4 bases, with 24 bases spanning the gap. The CDR3 DNA reads TGCAGCGTTGACTATAGTGCTACAAAGACAGAGCGCTATGGCTACACCTTC. Residues: CSVDYSATKTERYGYTF.

This sequence joins TRBV2 and TRBJ1-5, with unresolved D. Trimming shortened V by 3 bases and J by 7 bases, and 13 bases separated the two germline ends. This CDR3 is 14 amino acids long. Per germline, CDR1 SNHLY and CDR2 FYNNEI. The CDR3 region is CASSETDSRQPQHF. CDR3 sequence (DNA): TGTGCCAGCAGTGAGACGGATAGCAGGCAGCCCCAGCATTTT.

The chain carries TRBV2 and TRBJ2-7, with 11 nucleotides matching TRBD2. The CDR3 has 16 residues. V lost 6 bases to trimming and J lost 2 bases; unmatched junction nucleotides: 9. CDR1 and CDR2 (germline): SNHLY, FYNNEI. CDR3 sequence (DNA): TGTGCCAGCAGAAACACCGGGACTAGCGGTACCTACGAGCAGTACGTC. Its protein is CASRNTGTSGTYEQYV.

This clone was counted only a few times. The rearrangement joins TRBV5-1 to TRBJ1-2, with 7 bases lining up with TRBD1. The V and J ends lost 0 bases and 6 bases, in that order; junction bases with no gene match: 8. CDR1 and CDR2 (germline): SGHRS, YFSETQ. The CDR3 has 15 amino acids. Here the CDR3 reads CASSLGAQGGHGYTF. The CDR3, as DNA: TGCGCCAGCAGCTTGGGGGCCCAGGGGGGGCATGGCTACACCTTC.